The clone carrying this TCR beta chain was seen ten or more times. Antigen unknown. Arm-PCR of CDR3 regions and iRepertoire HTBI primers were the basis on which TCR beta libraries were built. TCRdb reanalysed the multiplex PCR reads using MiXCR and keeps one entry per CDR3 protein. This sample has about 450,000 distinct CDR3 sequences, with roughly 15% found just once. The data originate from a study of regulatory T cells in long-lasting Graves disease. Study outcomes and limitations: Persistent disease was characterized by preferential usage of TRBV28, TRBJ1-2 and TRBJ2-5. Relative to newly diagnosed Graves' patients, persistent ones had lower TCR diversity.

Time point defined: newly diagnosed GD, antithyroid drugs for less than 3 months. The TCR library used RNA extracted from PBMCs. This CDR3 comprises 13 residues. With 6 bases removed from V and 8 bases from J, the gap between germline ends came to 14 bases. Germline values: CDR1 WNHNN, CDR2 SYGVQD (reference sequence). These data also featured in a second study, about T cells in Graves' hyperthyroidism and ophthalmopathy.

This clonotype was obtained from a woman aged 25-40 years with Graves disease. This specimen consisted of peripheral blood mononuclear cells (PBMCs), obtained at new diagnosis, from a patient treated with antithyroid drugs. The gene calls are TRBV10-1 and TRBJ1-5, with D unclear. The CDR3 DNA is TGCGCCAGCAGGACGACGCGGGTGGAGCCCCAGCATTTT. It yields the protein CASRTTRVEPQHF.